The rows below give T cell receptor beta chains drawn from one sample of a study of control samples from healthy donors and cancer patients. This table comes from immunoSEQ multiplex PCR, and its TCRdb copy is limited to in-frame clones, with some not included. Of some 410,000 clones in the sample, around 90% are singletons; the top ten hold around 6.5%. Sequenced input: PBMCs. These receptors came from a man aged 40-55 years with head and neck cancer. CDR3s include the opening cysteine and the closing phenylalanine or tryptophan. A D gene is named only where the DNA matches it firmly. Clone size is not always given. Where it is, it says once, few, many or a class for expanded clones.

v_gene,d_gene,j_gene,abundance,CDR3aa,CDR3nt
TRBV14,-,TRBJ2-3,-,CASSRRGAVSTDTQYF,TGTGCCAGCAGCCGCCGCGGGGCAGTTAGCACAGATACGCAGTATTTT
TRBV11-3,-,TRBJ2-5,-,CASSLDRFETQYF,TGTGCCAGCAGCTTAGATCGGTTCGAGACCCAGTACTTC
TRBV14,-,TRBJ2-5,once,CASSQDLDANGGETQYF,TGTGCCAGCAGCCAAGACTTGGACGCCAACGGTGGGGAGACCCAGTACTTC
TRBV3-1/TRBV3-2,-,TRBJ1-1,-,CASSPPRAFFEAFF,TGTGCCAGCAGCCCCCCACGGGCATTCTTCGAAGCTTTCTTT
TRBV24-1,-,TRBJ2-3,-,CATSDPTGLGTDTQYF,TGTGCCACCAGTGACCCGACCGGACTGGGAACAGATACGCAGTATTTT
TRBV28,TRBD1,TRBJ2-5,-,CASSSLRAQGEETQYF,TGTGCCAGCAGTTCTTTGAGGGCACAGGGGGAAGAGACCCAGTACTTC
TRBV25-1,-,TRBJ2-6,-,CASSDLGAASGANVLTF,TGTGCCAGCAGTGATTTGGGGGCAGCCTCTGGGGCCAACGTCCTGACTTTC
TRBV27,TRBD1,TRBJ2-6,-,CASSSHRGFTSGANVLTF,TGTGCCAGCAGTAGCCACAGGGGATTTACCTCTGGGGCCAACGTCCTGACTTTC
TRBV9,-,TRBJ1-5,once,CASSTGTDGLTPQHF,TGTGCCAGCAGCACGGGAACGGACGGGTTAACGCCCCAGCATTTT
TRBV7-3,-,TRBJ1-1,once,CASSPRDSGTEAFF,TGTGCCAGCAGCCCTCGGGACTCGGGGACTGAAGCTTTCTTT
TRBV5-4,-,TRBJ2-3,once,CASSLADTQYF,TGTGCCAGCAGCTTGGCAGATACGCAGTATTTT
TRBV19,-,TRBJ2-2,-,CASSIARSNTGELFF,TGTGCCAGTAGTATAGCCAGGTCGAACACCGGGGAGCTGTTTTTT
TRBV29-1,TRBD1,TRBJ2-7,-,CSVLTGGDEQYF,TGCAGCGTTTTGACAGGGGGTGACGAGCAGTACTTC
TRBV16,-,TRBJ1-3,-,CASSQFRRDGNTIYF,TGTGCCAGCAGCCAATTTCGCAGGGATGGAAACACCATATATTTT
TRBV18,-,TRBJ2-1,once,CASSRETGGAYNEQFF,TGTGCCAGCTCACGTGAAACAGGGGGGGCCTACAATGAGCAGTTCTTC
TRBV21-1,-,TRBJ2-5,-,CASTQSPGRYQETQYF,TGTGCCAGCACCCAGAGTCCGGGCCGCTATCAAGAGACCCAGTACTTC
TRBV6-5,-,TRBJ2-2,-,CASSWGTGELFF,TGTGCCAGCAGTTGGGGAACCGGGGAGCTGTTTTTT
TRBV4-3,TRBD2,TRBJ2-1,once,CASSHTAGRINEQFF,TGCGCCAGCAGCCACACAGCGGGGAGGATCAATGAGCAGTTCTTC
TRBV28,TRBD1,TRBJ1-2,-,CASRTGYQGGYTF,TGTGCCAGCAGGACAGGGTATCAAGGTGGCTACACCTTC
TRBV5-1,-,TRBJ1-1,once,CASSLVSNTEAFF,TGCGCCAGCAGCTTGGTTTCGAACACTGAAGCTTTCTTT
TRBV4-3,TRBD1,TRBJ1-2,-,CASSQERGHNYGYTF,TGCGCCAGCAGCCAAGAGAGGGGGCACAACTATGGCTACACCTTC
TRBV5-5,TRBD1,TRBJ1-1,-,CASSLLGQGSTEAFF,TGTGCCAGCAGCTTGTTGGGACAGGGGAGTACTGAAGCTTTCTTT